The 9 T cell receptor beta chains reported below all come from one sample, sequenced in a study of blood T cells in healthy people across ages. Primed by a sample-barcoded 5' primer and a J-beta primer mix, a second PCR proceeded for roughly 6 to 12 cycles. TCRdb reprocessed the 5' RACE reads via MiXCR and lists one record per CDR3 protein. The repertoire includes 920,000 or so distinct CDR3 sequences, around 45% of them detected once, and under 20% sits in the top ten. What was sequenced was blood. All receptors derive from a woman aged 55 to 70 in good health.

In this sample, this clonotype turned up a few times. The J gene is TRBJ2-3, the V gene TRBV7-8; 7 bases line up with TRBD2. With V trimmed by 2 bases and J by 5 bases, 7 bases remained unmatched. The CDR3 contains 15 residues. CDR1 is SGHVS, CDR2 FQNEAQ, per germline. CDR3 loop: CASSLIGRFGDTQYF. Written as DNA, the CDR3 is TGTGCCAGCAGCTTAATCGGGAGGTTTGGAGATACGCAGTATTTT.

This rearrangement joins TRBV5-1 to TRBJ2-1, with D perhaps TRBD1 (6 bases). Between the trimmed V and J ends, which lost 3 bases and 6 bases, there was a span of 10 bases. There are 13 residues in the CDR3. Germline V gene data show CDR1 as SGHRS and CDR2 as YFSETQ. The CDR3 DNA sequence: TGCGCCAGCAGCTACAGGGATGGCAATGAGCAGTTCTTC. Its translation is CASSYRDGNEQFF.

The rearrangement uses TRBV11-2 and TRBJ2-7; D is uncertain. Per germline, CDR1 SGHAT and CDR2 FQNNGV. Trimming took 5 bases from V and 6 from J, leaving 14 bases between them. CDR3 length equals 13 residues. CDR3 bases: TGTGCCAGCAGCGCCAGCATGTGGGGCGAGCAGTACTTC. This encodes CASSASMWGEQYF.

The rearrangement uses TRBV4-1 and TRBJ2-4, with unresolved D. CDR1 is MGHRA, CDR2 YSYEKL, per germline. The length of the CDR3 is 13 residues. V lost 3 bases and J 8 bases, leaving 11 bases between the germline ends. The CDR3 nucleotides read TGCGCCAGCAGCCATCCGGATGGGGACATTCAGTACTTC. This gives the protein CASSHPDGDIQYF.

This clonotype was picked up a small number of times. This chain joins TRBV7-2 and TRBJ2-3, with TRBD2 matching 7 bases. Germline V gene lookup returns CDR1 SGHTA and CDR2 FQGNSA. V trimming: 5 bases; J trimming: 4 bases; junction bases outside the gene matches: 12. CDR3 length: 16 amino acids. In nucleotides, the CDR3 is TGTGCCAGCAGCCCGCAGCGGGGAGGGTTCCCAGATACGCAGTATTTT. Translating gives CASSPQRGGFPDTQYF.

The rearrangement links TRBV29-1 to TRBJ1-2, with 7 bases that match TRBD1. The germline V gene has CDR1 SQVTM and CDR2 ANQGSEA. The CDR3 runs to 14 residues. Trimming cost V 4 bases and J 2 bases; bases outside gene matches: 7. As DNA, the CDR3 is TGCAGCGTTGGCCGGGACAGCGTAAACTATGGCTACACCTTC. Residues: CSVGRDSVNYGYTF. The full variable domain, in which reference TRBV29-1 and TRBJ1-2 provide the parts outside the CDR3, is SAVISQKPSRDICQRGTSLTIQCQVDSQVTMMFWYRQQPGQSLTLIATANQGSEATYESGFVIDKFPISRPNLTFSTLTVSNMSPEDSSIYLCSVGRDSVNYGYTFGSGTRLTVV.

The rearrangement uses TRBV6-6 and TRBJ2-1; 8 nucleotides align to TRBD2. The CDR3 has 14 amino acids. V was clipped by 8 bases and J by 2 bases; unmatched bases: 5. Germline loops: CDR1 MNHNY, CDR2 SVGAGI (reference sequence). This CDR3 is CASERERPYNEQFF. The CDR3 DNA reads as TGTGCCAGCGAGCGGGAGAGGCCCTACAATGAGCAGTTCTTC.

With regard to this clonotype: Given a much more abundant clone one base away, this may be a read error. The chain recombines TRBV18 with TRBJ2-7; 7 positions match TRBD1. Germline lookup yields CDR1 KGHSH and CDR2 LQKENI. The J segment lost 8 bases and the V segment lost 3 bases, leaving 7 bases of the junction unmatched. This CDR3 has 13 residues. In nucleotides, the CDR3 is TGTGCCAGCTCACCGGGACAGTTATACAAGCAGTACTTC. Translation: CASSPGQLYKQYF.

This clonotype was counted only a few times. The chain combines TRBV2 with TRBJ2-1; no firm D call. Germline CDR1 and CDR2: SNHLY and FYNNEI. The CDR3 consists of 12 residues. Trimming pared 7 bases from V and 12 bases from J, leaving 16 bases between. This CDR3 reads CASIESGFGQFF. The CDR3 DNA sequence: TGTGCCAGCATCGAGTCGGGTTTCGGGCAGTTCTTC.